This entry concerns a single TCR beta chain. This specimen belongs to a study of blood T cell repertoires in COVID-19. Per the original data handling: Reference gene primer amplification in the assay estimated nucleated cell counts. Profiling relied on immunoSEQ multiplex PCR, and the TCRdb table lists in-frame clones only, not all of them. The V and J calls and clone size are taken from that table; D and trimming were inferred from the DNA. The table lists 330,000 or so clones, approximately 88% of them singletons. V lost 2 bases to trimming and J lost 5 bases, with 4 bases between them. CDR3 length equals 11 residues. The germline gives CDR1 DFQATT, CDR2 SNEGSKA (reference sequence).

Sequencing was carried out using PBMCs or T cells enriched from blood (not recorded which). The chain joins TRBV20-1 to TRBJ2-1; no clear D gene. The clonotype originates from a man aged 30 to 45 who had recovered from COVID-19. This chain's CDR3 is CSARYNNEQFF. The CDR3 DNA follows: TGCAGTGCTAGATATAACAATGAGCAGTTCTTC.